These 32 T cell receptor beta chains were sequenced from one sample in a study of cytomegalovirus exposure and HLA in healthy donors. Generated by immunoSEQ multiplex PCR, the TCRdb table keeps only in-frame clones and is missing some. The data contain about 140,000 clones, about 90% of them singletons. Sequenced material: PBMCs. These receptors all stem from a woman between 18 and 29 years old in good health and CMV-seropositive.

This clone has a handful of counts. The chain is built from TRBV5-6 and TRBJ1-2; no definite D call. V lost 1 base to trimming and J lost 6 bases, with 10 bases between them. CDR1 is SGHDT and CDR2 is YYEEEE in the germline V gene. The CDR3 extends over 13 amino acids. The CDR3 here is CASSLRRENGYTF. The CDR3 coding sequence is TGTGCCAGCAGCTTGCGGAGGGAAAATGGCTACACCTTC.

The chain links TRBV11-2 to TRBJ1-2, with 7 bases fitting TRBD1. Trimming at V came to 5 bases and at J to 0 bases, leaving 3 bases not matched to a gene. CDR1 and CDR2 (germline): SGHAT, FQNNGV. There are 14 residues in the CDR3. The CDR3 coding sequence is TGTGCCAGCAGCATTGGACAGGCTAACTATGGCTACACCTTC. As protein: CASSIGQANYGYTF.

This sequence joins TRBV4-2 and TRBJ2-7, with 9 bases lining up with TRBD2. The trim removed 2 bases at V and 2 bases at J, leaving 4 bases unmatched. In germline, CDR1 is LGHNA, CDR2 YNFKEQ. This CDR3 contains 15 residues. As DNA, the CDR3 is TGTGCCAGCAGCCAACGGAGCGGGGGGCCCTACGAGCAGTACTTC. Translation gives CASSQRSGGPYEQYF.

J is TRBJ1-1 and V is TRBV27; D possibly corresponds to TRBD1 (6 bases). The V gene lost 0 bases and the J gene lost 4 bases, with 6 bases spanning the gap. Germline lookup yields CDR1 MNHEY and CDR2 SMNVEV (reference sequence). The CDR3 sequence is 13 residues long. Here the CDR3 DNA reads TGTGCCAGCAGTTTATCCAGGGGCACTGAAGCTTTCTTT. It specifies CASSLSRGTEAFF.

CDR3 loop: CASSFSPPDTQYF. In DNA form, the CDR3 reads TGTGCCAGCAGCTTCTCTCCTCCGGATACGCAGTATTTT. This chain uses TRBV9 with TRBJ2-3; D unresolved. The CDR3 has 13 amino acids. The V gene's germline CDR1 is SGDLS and CDR2 YYNGEE. Trimming pared 4 bases from V and 6 bases from J, leaving 12 bases between.

The chain links TRBV5-1 to TRBJ1-2; 9 bases align to TRBD1. Unmatched junction bases numbered 9, after V lost 4 bases and J lost 8 bases. In germline, CDR1 is SGHRS, CDR2 YFSETQ. The CDR3 has 14 residues. CDR3 DNA sequence: TGCGCCAGCAGCCCGGGGGGACAGGGTTTGGGCTACACCTTC. It codes for CASSPGGQGLGYTF.

In its sample, this clone was seen once. The CDR3 region has the DNA TGTGCCAGCAGACCATACGGGGGGAGCGGCACCGGGGAGCTGTTTTTT. Its protein is CASRPYGGSGTGELFF. The J gene is TRBJ2-2, the V gene TRBV7-9; TRBD2 agrees at 7 bases. Germline values: CDR1 SEHNR, CDR2 FQNEAQ (reference sequence). J gave up 4 bases and V 6 bases, and 11 bases lay outside the gene matches. This CDR3 has 16 residues. Full variable domain (rest looked up from reference TRBV7-9 and TRBJ2-2): DTGVSQNPRHKITKRGQNVTFRCDPISEHNRLYWYRQTLGQGPEFLTYFQNEAQLEKSRLLSDRFSAERPKGSFSTLEIQRTEQGDSAMYLCASRPYGGSGTGELFFGEGSRLTVL.

The chain uses TRBV7-6 and TRBJ2-7; 9 bases match TRBD2. Looked up from germline, CDR1 is SGHVS and CDR2 is FNYEAQ. Trimming removed 5 bases from V and 7 bases from J; junction bases left unmatched: 12. The CDR3 has 15 amino acids. The CDR3 sequence is CASSTGLADLREQYF. CDR3 DNA: TGTGCCAGCAGCACGGGACTAGCTGATCTTCGGGAGCAGTACTTC.

This clone showed up just once. The chain carries TRBV6-6 and TRBJ1-3; no firm D call. CDR3 length: 14 residues. With 2 bases removed from V and 0 bases from J, the gap between germline ends came to 5 bases. In germline, CDR1 is MNHNY, CDR2 SVGAGI (reference sequence). CDR3 protein: CASSYGLSGNTIYF. CDR3 sequence (DNA): TGTGCCAGCAGTTACGGACTCTCTGGAAACACCATATATTTT.

The chain uses TRBV9 and TRBJ1-4, with TRBD1 as a possible D gene (5 bases). V was shortened by 4 bases and J by 3 bases, with 10 bases between the two germline ends. This CDR3 has 14 amino acids. Germline V gene lookup returns CDR1 SGDLS and CDR2 YYNGEE. Here the CDR3 DNA reads TGTGCCAGCAGCCTCACGGGGGCTAATGAAAAACTGTTTTTT. Translating it yields CASSLTGANEKLFF.

J is TRBJ2-5 and V is TRBV30; D gene unclear. The CDR3 contains 12 residues. Germline V gene lookup returns CDR1 GTSNPN and CDR2 SVGIG (reference sequence). Between the trimmed V and J ends, which lost 7 bases and 3 bases, there was a span of 12 bases. CDR3: CAYTEIEETQYF. DNA of the CDR3: TGTGCCTACACGGAGATAGAAGAGACCCAGTACTTC.

This chain uses TRBV7-6 with TRBJ2-1; 7 bases agree with TRBD1. The J segment lost 2 bases and the V segment lost 5 bases, leaving 6 bases of the junction unmatched. Germline CDR1 SGHVS, CDR2 FNYEAQ. The CDR3 spans 15 residues. In nucleotides, the CDR3 is TGTGCCAGCAGCGTCGGGACAGATACCTACAATGAGCAGTTCTTC. This encodes CASSVGTDTYNEQFF. The full variable domain, completed using reference TRBV7-6 and TRBJ2-1, is GAGVSQSPRYKVTKRGQDVALRCDPISGHVSLYWYRQALGQGPEFLTYFNYEAQQDKSGLPNDRFSAERPEGSISTLTIQRTEQRDSAMYRCASSVGTDTYNEQFFGPGTRLTVL.

The chain has TRBV28 and TRBJ1-2; maybe TRBD1 (6 bases). Germline values: CDR1 MDHEN, CDR2 SYDVKM. This CDR3 spans 13 amino acids. Trimming shortened V by 4 bases and J by 7 bases, and 13 bases separated the two germline ends. The CDR3 coding sequence is TGTGCCAGCAGTTACAGGGAGTCCGGTGGCTACACCTTC. It is translated as CASSYRESGGYTF.

In regard to this clone: One end of the junction fails to match germline, which may point to a read error. V usage is TRBV6-1 and J usage is TRBJ2-5, with 10 bases fitting TRBD2. The CDR3 runs to 15 residues. CDR1 is MNHNS and CDR2 is SASEGT in the germline V gene. The CDR3, as DNA: TGTGCCAGCAGGGAAGCGGGAGGGGGTTGGGAGACCCAGTACTTC. It is translated as CASREAGGGWETQYF.

The chain uses TRBV5-1 and TRBJ2-1; TRBD1 is a possible D gene (6 bases). This CDR3 comprises 14 residues. Trimming took 0 bases from V and 8 from J, leaving 12 bases between them. Germline-derived CDR1 and CDR2 are SGHRS and YFSETQ. CDR3 coding DNA: TGCGCCAGCAGCTTGGTTGCAGGGGCGGATGAGCAGTTCTTC. This encodes CASSLVAGADEQFF.

V and J are TRBV4-1 and TRBJ2-5; D possibly corresponds to TRBD1 (5 bases). Germline V gene sequence: CDR1 MGHRA, CDR2 YSYEKL. Deletions cut 2 bases from V and 2 bases from J, with 15 bases between. The CDR3 is 16 amino acids. CDR3 coding DNA: TGCGCCAGCAGCCAACAAACAGGATACGGACAAGAGACCCAGTACTTC. The encoded protein is CASSQQTGYGQETQYF.

This clone showed up just a few times. The genes are TRBV4-1 and TRBJ1-3; a possible D gene is TRBD1 (5 bases). This CDR3 has 17 amino acids. V was trimmed by 2 bases and J by 4 bases, leaving 18 bases between them. Germline assignment: CDR1 MGHRA and CDR2 YSYEKL. In nucleotides, the CDR3 is TGCGCCAGCAGCCAATACTATTTTACAGGCGTCGGAAACACCATATATTTT. Amino acids: CASSQYYFTGVGNTIYF.

This clone was observed a single time. The genes are TRBV5-6 and TRBJ1-1; D ambiguous. Trimming stripped 4 bases from V and 4 bases from J, with 11 bases between. Germline V gene sequence: CDR1 SGHDT, CDR2 YYEEEE. The CDR3 extends over 13 amino acids. The CDR3 loop reads CASSRVAGTEAFF. The CDR3 DNA sequence: TGTGCCAGCAGCAGGGTGGCGGGCACTGAAGCTTTCTTT.

The rearrangement links TRBV6-6 to TRBJ1-2; a possible D gene is TRBD1 (6 bases). Germline V gene lookup returns CDR1 MNHNY and CDR2 SVGAGI (reference sequence). The CDR3 is made up of 16 amino acids. With 0 bases removed from V and 4 bases from J, the gap between germline ends came to 15 bases. This chain's CDR3 is CASSYSRTEILYGYTF. Here the CDR3 DNA reads TGTGCCAGCAGTTACTCCCGGACAGAGATCCTCTATGGCTACACCTTC.

The chain carries TRBV6-1 and TRBJ2-1, with 8 bases matching TRBD1. CDR1 and CDR2 (germline): MNHNS, SASEGT. J was trimmed by 8 bases and V by 3 bases; bases with no gene match: 6. The CDR3 extends over 14 amino acids. CDR3 protein: CASSDGQGGYEQFF. For the CDR3, the DNA is TGTGCCAGCAGTGACGGACAGGGTGGATATGAGCAGTTCTTC.

V and J are TRBV5-1 and TRBJ1-4; 8 positions match TRBD1. This CDR3 is 15 amino acids long. The V gene end was trimmed by 0 bases and the J gene end by 8 bases; junction bases not matched to a gene: 6. Germline V CDR1 and CDR2: SGHRS, YFSETQ. The CDR3 DNA reads as TGCGCCAGCAGCTTGGCGACAGGGGCTTACGAAAAACTGTTTTTT. As protein: CASSLATGAYEKLFF.

On this clone itself: An end of the junction does not agree with germline; a read error may underlie this. The V and J genes are TRBV11-1 and TRBJ2-3; 9 bases fit TRBD1. The CDR3 has 14 amino acids. The V gene's germline CDR1 is SGHAT and CDR2 FQDESV (reference sequence). The CDR3 loop reads CASSFGGSGTGTHF. The CDR3 region has the DNA TGTGCCAGCAGCTTCGGTGGATCCGGGACAGGGACTCATTTT.

The chain is built from TRBV5-6 and TRBJ2-5; perhaps TRBD1 as D (5 bases). Germline lookup yields CDR1 SGHDT and CDR2 YYEEEE. V was cut by 4 bases and J by 7 bases, with 17 bases left in between. The CDR3 has 14 residues. As DNA, the CDR3 is TGTGCCAGCAGCACGGCTGGGGCAAGAGGGACCCAGTACTTC. Protein: CASSTAGARGTQYF.

This sequence joins TRBV15 and TRBJ2-5; 9 nucleotides agree with TRBD2. CDR3 length equals 16 residues. Germline CDR1 reads LNHNV; CDR2 reads YYDKDF (reference sequence). The V gene end was trimmed by 5 bases and the J gene end by 6 bases; junction bases not matched to a gene: 13. CDR3 DNA sequence: TGTGCCACCAGCGGGCAACTTAGCGGGAGTTCGAAGACCCAGTACTTC. Residues: CATSGQLSGSSKTQYF. Full variable domain (rest looked up from reference TRBV15 and TRBJ2-5): DAMVIQNPRYQVTQFGKPVTLSCSQTLNHNVMYWYQQKSSQAPKLLFHYYDKDFNNEADTPDNFQSRRPNTSFCFLDIRSPGLGDTAMYLCATSGQLSGSSKTQYFGPGTRLLVL.

This rearrangement joins TRBV5-1 to TRBJ2-7; D might be TRBD2 (5 bases). Trimming removed 5 bases at V and 0 bases at J, with 15 bases between. CDR1 is SGHRS and CDR2 is YFSETQ in the germline V gene. This CDR3 has 15 residues. This chain's CDR3 is CASRAFAGPSYEQYF. The CDR3, as DNA: TGCGCCAGCAGGGCCTTTGCGGGTCCCTCCTACGAGCAGTACTTC.

This chain uses TRBV7-2 with TRBJ2-7; 10 bases align to TRBD1. This CDR3 is built from 14 residues. Trimming at V came to 6 bases and at J to 4 bases, leaving 6 bases not matched to a gene. Germline lookup yields CDR1 SGHTA and CDR2 FQGNSA. CDR3 protein: CASSRQGAGYEQYF. Here the CDR3 DNA reads TGTGCCAGCAGTCGACAGGGGGCGGGATACGAGCAGTACTTC.

The chain combines TRBV19 with TRBJ2-7; 8 positions match TRBD2. CDR1 and CDR2 (germline): LNHDA, SQIVND (reference sequence). The CDR3 is 12 amino acids. V was pared by 5 bases and J by 12 bases, with 9 bases of the junction left unmatched. The CDR3 spells CASSDSSGLLYF. For the CDR3, the DNA is TGTGCCAGTAGTGACTCTAGCGGGCTTCTGTACTTC.

This sequence joins TRBV30 and TRBJ1-4, with 7 bases matching TRBD1. The CDR3 loop spans 14 amino acids. With 8 bases clipped from V and 4 bases from J, the junction kept 10 bases outside the gene matches. CDR1 and CDR2 (germline): GTSNPN, SVGIG (reference sequence). The CDR3 DNA follows: TGTGCCCAAAAGTTACAGGGGAATAATGAAAAACTGTTTTTT. It translates to CAQKLQGNNEKLFF.

V usage is TRBV5-5 and J usage is TRBJ2-7; the D gene is possibly TRBD1 (5 bases). V lost 1 base and J 2 bases, leaving 10 bases between the germline ends. The CDR3 runs 14 residues. CDR1 and CDR2 from the germline V gene are SGHKS and YYEKEE (reference sequence). The CDR3: CASSLNRITYEQYF. The CDR3 DNA reads as TGTGCCAGCAGCTTGAACAGGATAACCTACGAGCAGTACTTC.

This rearrangement joins TRBV7-9 to TRBJ2-7, with TRBD2 identical over 7 bases. After removal of 0 bases from V and 6 bases from J, the junction contained 2 bases not matched to a gene. The CDR3 covers 13 residues. In germline, CDR1 is SEHNR, CDR2 FQNEAQ (reference sequence). Here the CDR3 DNA reads TGTGCCAGCAGCTTAGCGGGAGGGCTCGAGCAGTACTTC. Protein product: CASSLAGGLEQYF.

The CDR3 loop is CASSLTSQPQHF. CDR3 in DNA: TGTGCCAGCAGTTTGACTTCCCAGCCCCAGCATTTT. This chain joins TRBV28 and TRBJ1-5; D ambiguous. V gave up 3 bases and J gave up 7 bases, with 7 bases separating them. The CDR3 length is 12 residues. The germline CDR1 and CDR2 sequences are MDHEN and SYDVKM.

The gene calls are TRBV27 and TRBJ2-2, with a tentative D call TRBD2 (5 bases). The V and J ends lost 3 bases and 5 bases respectively, with 10 bases between them. CDR3 length equals 14 residues. CDR1 and CDR2 (germline): MNHEY, SMNVEV (reference sequence). The CDR3: CASSFLDLTGELFF. In DNA, the CDR3 is TGTGCCAGCAGTTTCCTGGACTTAACCGGGGAGCTGTTTTTT.